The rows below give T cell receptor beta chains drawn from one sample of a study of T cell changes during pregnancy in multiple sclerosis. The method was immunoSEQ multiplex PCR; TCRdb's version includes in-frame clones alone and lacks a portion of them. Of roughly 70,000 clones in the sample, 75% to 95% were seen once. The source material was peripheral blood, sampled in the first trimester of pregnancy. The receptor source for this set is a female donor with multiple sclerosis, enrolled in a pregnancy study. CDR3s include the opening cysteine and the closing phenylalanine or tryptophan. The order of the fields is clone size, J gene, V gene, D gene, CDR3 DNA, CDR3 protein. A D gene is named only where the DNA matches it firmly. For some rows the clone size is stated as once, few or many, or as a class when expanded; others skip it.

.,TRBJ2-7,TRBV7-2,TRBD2,TGTGCCAGCAGCCCTCGGCGGGGGGGAGGGGGTAGTTCCTACGAGCAGTACTTC,CASSPRRGGGGSSYEQYF
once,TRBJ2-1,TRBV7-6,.,TGTGCCAGCAGCTTGGGGACTCGACCTTACAATGAGCAGTTCTTC,CASSLGTRPYNEQFF
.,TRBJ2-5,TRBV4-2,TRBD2,TGTGCCACGGGGGCGGGGGGCGAGTTAAGGCGTGGGACCCAGTACTTC,CATGAGGELRRGTQYF
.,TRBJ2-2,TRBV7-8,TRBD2,TGTGCCAGCAGCTTAGGGACTAGTGGTACCGGGGAGCTGTTTTTT,CASSLGTSGTGELFF
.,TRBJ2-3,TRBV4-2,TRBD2,TGTGCCAGCAGCCAAGATCTGGACGGGGGGACAGATACGCAGTATTTT,CASSQDLDGGTDTQYF
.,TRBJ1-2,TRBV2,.,TGTGCCAGCAGTGTTGGGGGCGGGAACTATGGCTACACCTTC,CASSVGGGNYGYTF
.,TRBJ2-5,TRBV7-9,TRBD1,TGTGCCAGCAGCCGGTCAGACAGGGTCACATTAGAGACCCAGTACTTC,CASSRSDRVTLETQYF
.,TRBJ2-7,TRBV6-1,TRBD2,TGTGCCAGCACCTTACTAGCGGGACCCTCCTACGAGCAGTACTTC,CASTLLAGPSYEQYF
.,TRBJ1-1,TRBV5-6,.,TGTGCCAGCAGCTTGAACAGGGTAGGGAAAACTTTCTTT,CASSLNRVGKTFF
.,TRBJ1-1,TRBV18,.,TGTGCCAGCTCACCGGAGGGGATGACTGAAGCTTTCTTT,CASSPEGMTEAFF
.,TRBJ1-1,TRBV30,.,TGTGCCTGGAGTGTCGGGGTGTGGAACACTGAAGCTTTCTTT,CAWSVGVWNTEAFF
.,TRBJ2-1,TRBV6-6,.,TGTGCCAGCAGTTCCTTAAGCGGTGAGCAGTTCTTC,CASSSLSGEQFF
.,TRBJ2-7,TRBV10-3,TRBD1,TGTGCCATCACACAGGGGCAGGACGAGCAGTACTTC,CAITQGQDEQYF
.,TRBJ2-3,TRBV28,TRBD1,TGTGCCAGCAGTTTATCAGGACAGGGGGCGATCCGTTTCACAAATACGCAGTATTTT,CASSLSGQGAIRFTNTQYF